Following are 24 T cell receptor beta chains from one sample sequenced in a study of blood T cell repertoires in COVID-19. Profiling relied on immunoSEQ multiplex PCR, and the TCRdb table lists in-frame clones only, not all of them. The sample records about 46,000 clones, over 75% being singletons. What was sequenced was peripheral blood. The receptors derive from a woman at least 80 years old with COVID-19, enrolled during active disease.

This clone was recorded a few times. For the CDR3, the DNA is TGTGCCAGCAGCTTGCCGGACAGGGCCAATGAGCAGTTCTTC. As protein: CASSLPDRANEQFF. V gene TRBV7-9 combines with J gene TRBJ2-1; 8 nucleotides line up with TRBD1. J was trimmed by 6 bases and V by 3 bases; bases with no gene match: 4. CDR3 length: 14 residues. Germline CDR1 reads SEHNR; CDR2 reads FQNEAQ (reference sequence).

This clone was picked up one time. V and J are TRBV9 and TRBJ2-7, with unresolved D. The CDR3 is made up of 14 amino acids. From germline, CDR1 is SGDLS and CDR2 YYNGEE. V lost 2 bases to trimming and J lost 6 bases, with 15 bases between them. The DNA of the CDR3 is TGTGCCAGCAGCGTTGGTTCCCGGTGGGCCGAGCAGTACTTC. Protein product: CASSVGSRWAEQYF. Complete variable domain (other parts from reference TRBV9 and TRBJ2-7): DSGVTQTPKHLITATGQRVTLRCSPRSGDLSVYWYQQSLDQGLQFLIQYYNGEERAKGNILERFSAQQFPDLHSELNLSSLELGDSALYFCASSVGSRWAEQYFGPGTRLTVT.

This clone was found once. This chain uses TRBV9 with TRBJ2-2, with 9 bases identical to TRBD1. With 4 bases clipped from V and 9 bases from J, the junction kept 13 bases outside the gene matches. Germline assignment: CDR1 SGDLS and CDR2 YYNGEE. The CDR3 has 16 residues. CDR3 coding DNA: TGTGCCAGCAGCCCAGTCGGGACAGGGATGATACGGGAGCTGTTTTTT. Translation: CASSPVGTGMIRELFF.

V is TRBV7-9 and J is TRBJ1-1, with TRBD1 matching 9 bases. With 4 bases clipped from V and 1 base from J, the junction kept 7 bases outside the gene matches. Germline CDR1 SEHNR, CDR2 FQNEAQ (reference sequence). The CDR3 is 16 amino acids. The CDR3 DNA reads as TGTGCCAGCAGCTCTGAGGGACAGGGCAGGAACACTGAAGCTTTCTTT. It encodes CASSSEGQGRNTEAFF.

The CDR3 reads CAKSTGGNSGANVLTF. CDR3 DNA: TGTGCCAAGTCGACAGGGGGTAACTCTGGGGCCAACGTCCTGACTTTC. This chain connects TRBV7-2 to TRBJ2-6; 9 nucleotides match TRBD1. CDR3 length: 16 residues. The J segment lost 0 bases and the V segment lost 10 bases, leaving 7 bases of the junction unmatched. Per germline, CDR1 SGHTA and CDR2 FQGNSA. The full variable domain, completed using reference TRBV7-2 and TRBJ2-6, is GAGVSQSPSNKVTEKGKDVELRCDPISGHTALYWYRQSLGQGLEFLIYFQGNSAPDKSGLPSDRFSAERTGGSVSTLTIQRTQQEDSAVYLCAKSTGGNSGANVLTFGAGSRLTVL.

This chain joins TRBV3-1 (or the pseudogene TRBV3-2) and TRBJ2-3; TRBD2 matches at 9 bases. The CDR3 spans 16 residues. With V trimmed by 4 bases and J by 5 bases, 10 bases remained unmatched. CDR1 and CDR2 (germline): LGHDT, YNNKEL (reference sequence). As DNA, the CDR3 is TGTGCCAGCAGCCGAGTAGCGCGGGGGGGCGTAGATACGCAGTATTTT. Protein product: CASSRVARGGVDTQYF.

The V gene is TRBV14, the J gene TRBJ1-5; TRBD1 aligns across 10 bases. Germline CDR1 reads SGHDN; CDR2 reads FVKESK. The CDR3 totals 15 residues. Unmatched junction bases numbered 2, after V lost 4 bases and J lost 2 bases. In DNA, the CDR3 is TGTGCCAGCAGCCTCGGGACAGGGGGCAATCAGCCCCAGCATTTT. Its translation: CASSLGTGGNQPQHF.

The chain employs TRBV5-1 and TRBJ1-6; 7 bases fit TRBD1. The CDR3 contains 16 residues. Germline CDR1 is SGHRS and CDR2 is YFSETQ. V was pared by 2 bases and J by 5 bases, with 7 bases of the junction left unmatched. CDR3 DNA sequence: TGCGCCAGCAGCTTTGCTCCGGGACAGAATAATTCACCCCTCCACTTT. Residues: CASSFAPGQNNSPLHF.

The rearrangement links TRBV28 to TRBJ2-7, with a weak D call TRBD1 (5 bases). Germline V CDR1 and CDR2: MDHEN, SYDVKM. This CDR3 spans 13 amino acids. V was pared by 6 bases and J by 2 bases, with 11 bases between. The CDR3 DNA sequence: TGTGCCAGCAGCCCAAGGGGCGCCTACGAGCAGTACTTC. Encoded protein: CASSPRGAYEQYF.

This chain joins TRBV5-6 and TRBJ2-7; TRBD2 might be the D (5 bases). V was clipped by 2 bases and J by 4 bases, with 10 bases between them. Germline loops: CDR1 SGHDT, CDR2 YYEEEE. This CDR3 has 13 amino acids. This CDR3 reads CASSFAGVYEQYF. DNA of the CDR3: TGTGCCAGCAGCTTCGCGGGTGTGTACGAGCAGTACTTC.

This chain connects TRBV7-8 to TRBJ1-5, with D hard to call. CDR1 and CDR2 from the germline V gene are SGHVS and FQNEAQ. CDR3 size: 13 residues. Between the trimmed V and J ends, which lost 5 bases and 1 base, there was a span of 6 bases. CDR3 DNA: TGTGCCAGCAGCAAAAGCAGCAATCAGCCCCAGCATTTT. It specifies CASSKSSNQPQHF.

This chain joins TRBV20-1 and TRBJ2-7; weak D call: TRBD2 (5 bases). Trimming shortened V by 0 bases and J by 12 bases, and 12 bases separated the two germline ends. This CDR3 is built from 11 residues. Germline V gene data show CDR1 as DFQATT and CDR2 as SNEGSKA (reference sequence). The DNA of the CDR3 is TGCAGTGCTAGAGATCGAGGGAACCCGTACTTC. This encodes CSARDRGNPYF.

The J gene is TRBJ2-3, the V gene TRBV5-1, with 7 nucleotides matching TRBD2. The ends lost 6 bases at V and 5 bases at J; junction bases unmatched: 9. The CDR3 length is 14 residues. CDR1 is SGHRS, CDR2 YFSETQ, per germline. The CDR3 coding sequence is TGCGCCAGCAAAGAAGTGGCGGGAGAAGATACGCAGTATTTT. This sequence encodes CASKEVAGEDTQYF.

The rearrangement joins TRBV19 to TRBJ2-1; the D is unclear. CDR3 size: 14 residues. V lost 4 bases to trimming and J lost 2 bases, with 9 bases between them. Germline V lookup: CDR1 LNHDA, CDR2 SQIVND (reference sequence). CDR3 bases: TGTGCCAGTAGTACGAACTCACCCTACAATGAGCAGTTCTTC. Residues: CASSTNSPYNEQFF.

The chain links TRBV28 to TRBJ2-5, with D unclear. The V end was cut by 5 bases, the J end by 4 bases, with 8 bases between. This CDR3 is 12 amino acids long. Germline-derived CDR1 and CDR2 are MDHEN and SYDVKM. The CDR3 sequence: CASSRRGETQYF. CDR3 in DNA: TGTGCCAGCAGTCGCAGAGGAGAGACCCAGTACTTC.

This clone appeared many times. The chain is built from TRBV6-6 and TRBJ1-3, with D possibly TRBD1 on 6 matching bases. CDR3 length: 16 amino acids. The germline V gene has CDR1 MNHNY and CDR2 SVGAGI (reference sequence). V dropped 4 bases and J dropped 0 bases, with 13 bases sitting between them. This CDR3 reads CASSSNRESSGNTIYF. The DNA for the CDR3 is TGTGCCAGCAGTTCGAACAGGGAGAGCTCTGGAAACACCATATATTTT.

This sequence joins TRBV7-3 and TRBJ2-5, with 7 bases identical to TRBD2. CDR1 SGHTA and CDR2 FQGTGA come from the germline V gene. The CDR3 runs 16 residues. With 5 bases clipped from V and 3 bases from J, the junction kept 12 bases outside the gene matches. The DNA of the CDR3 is TGTGCCAGCAGCCCGCCCAGCGGGGTGGGGGAAGAGACCCAGTACTTC. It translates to CASSPPSGVGEETQYF.

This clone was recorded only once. The CDR3: CASSSGDSTDTQYF. The CDR3 nucleotides read TGCGCCAGCAGTTCTGGAGATAGCACAGATACGCAGTATTTT. V and J are TRBV5-1 and TRBJ2-3, with unresolved D. V dropped 5 bases and J dropped 0 bases, with 10 bases sitting between them. The CDR3 totals 14 residues. Germline V gene lookup returns CDR1 SGHRS and CDR2 YFSETQ.

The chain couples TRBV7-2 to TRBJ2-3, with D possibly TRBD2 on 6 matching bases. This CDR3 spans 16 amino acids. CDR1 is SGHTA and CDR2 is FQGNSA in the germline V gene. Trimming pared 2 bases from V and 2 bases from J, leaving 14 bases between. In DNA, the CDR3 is TGTGCCAGCAGCTTACTAGCGAACCCTTCCACAGATACGCAGTATTTT. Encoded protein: CASSLLANPSTDTQYF.

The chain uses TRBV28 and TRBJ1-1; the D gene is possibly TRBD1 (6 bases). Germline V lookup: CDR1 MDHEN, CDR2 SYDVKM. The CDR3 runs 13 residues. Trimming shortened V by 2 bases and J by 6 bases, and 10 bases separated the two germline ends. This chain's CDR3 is CASSLLGQSEAFF. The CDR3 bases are TGTGCCAGCAGTTTACTTGGACAGTCTGAAGCTTTCTTT.

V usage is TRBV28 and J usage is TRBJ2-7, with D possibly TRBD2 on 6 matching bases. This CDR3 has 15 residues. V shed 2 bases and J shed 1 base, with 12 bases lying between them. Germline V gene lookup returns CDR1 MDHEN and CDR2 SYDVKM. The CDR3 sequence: CASSLGGTWSYEQYF. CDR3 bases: TGTGCCAGCAGTTTAGGGGGGACGTGGTCCTACGAGCAGTACTTC.

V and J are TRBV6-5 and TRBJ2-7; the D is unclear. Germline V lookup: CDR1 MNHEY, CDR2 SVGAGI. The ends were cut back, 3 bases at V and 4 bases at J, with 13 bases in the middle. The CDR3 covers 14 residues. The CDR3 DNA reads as TGTGCCAGCAGTTATAAATCCAGGTGGTACGAGCAGTACTTC. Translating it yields CASSYKSRWYEQYF.

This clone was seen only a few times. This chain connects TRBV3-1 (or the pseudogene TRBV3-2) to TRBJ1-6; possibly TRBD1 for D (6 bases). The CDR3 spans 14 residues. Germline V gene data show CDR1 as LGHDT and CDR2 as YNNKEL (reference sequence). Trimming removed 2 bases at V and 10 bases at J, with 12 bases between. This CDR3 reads CASSQKSRGSPLHF. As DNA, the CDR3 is TGTGCCAGCAGCCAAAAAAGCAGGGGATCACCCCTCCACTTT.

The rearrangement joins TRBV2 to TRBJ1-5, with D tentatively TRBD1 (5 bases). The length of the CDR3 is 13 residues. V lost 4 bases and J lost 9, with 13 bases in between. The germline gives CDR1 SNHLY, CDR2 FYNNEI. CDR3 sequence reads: CASSVDTDGPQHF. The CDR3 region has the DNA TGTGCCAGCAGTGTGGACACCGATGGGCCCCAGCATTTT.